The TCR beta chain under discussion was sequenced for a study of T cell responses to AZD1222 COVID-19 vaccine. Regarding the study as a whole: Increases in Spike-specific TCR breadth and depth were seen after two AZD1222 doses. No day 14 peak samples; only post-peak repertoires were characterized. Spike-wide coverage was observed for vaccine-associated CD4 TCRs, with dominant responses at 160-218 and 743-854.

The repertoire was sequenced with immunoSEQ multiplex PCR; TCRdb's copy has only in-frame clones and lacks some. The repertoire holds roughly 86,000 clones, with over 75% as singletons. As regards this clone: The antigen is undetermined.

With V trimmed by 5 bases and J by 6 bases, 7 bases remained unmatched. Germline CDR1 is MNHNY and CDR2 is SVGAGI (reference sequence). The CDR3 length is 16 residues. The TCR originated in an adult in good health. Sample: peripheral blood, taken on day 0 of AZD1222 vaccination. The chain links TRBV6-6 to TRBJ2-2, with 12 bases matching TRBD2. The CDR3 loop is CASSLGLAGKAGELFF. The CDR3 nucleotides read TGTGCCAGCAGTCTAGGACTAGCGGGAAAAGCCGGGGAGCTGTTTTTT.